This T cell receptor (beta chain) was sequenced during a study of shared clonotypes between healthy human individuals. Regarding the study as a whole: Few donors limited the genetic and exposure-history diversity represented.

Assay: immunoSEQ multiplex PCR; the TCRdb copy retains only in-frame clones and omits some. The table shows over a million clones, with 75% occurring only once. Germline assignment: CDR1 SGHTS and CDR2 YDEGEE. Trimming removed 3 bases at V and 2 bases at J, with 6 bases between. The CDR3 has 12 residues. In the CD4+ fraction, cells were divided into CD45RA+ naive and CD45RA-negative memory subsets. Concerning this clone: Its specificity is not known.

The chain uses TRBV5-8 and TRBJ2-7; D remains unclear. This clonotype originated in a man between 18 and 35 years old in good health. The specimen sequenced was memory CD4+ T cells sorted from blood. Stated subset: CD45RA-negative fraction. CDR3 nucleotides: TGTGCCAGCAGCTGGCCAGCCTACGAGCAGTACTTC. Protein: CASSWPAYEQYF.